The next 8 T cell receptor beta chains were all read from a single sample in a study of shared clonotypes between healthy human individuals. The method was immunoSEQ multiplex PCR; TCRdb's version includes in-frame clones alone and lacks a portion of them. The sample records roughly 120,000 clones, around 73% being singletons. Sequences were obtained from memory CD8+ T cells sorted from blood. As to subset: CD45RO+ cells pooled with CCR7-negative TemRA cells. These TCRs come from a woman aged 30 to 39 in good health.

The chain combines TRBV18 with TRBJ2-2; tentatively, D is TRBD2 (6 bases). This CDR3 spans 15 amino acids. The germline gives CDR1 KGHSH, CDR2 LQKENI. Between the trimmed V and J ends, which lost 4 bases and 0 bases, there was a span of 9 bases. The CDR3 nucleotides are TGTGCCAGCTCACGCGGGATATCGAACACCGGGGAGCTGTTTTTT. Its translation is CASSRGISNTGELFF.

J is TRBJ2-1 and V is TRBV2, with D hard to call. Looked up from germline, CDR1 is SNHLY and CDR2 is FYNNEI. V shed 3 bases and J shed 15 bases, with 18 bases lying between them. The CDR3 is made up of 13 amino acids. This CDR3 reads CASSENYYLLWFF. CDR3 DNA sequence: TGTGCCAGCAGTGAGAACTACTACCTTCTTTGGTTCTTC.

The rearrangement joins TRBV13 to TRBJ2-1; the match to TRBD2 covers 9 bases. Losses at the gene ends were 5 bases for V and 5 bases for J; bases not matched to a gene: 22. This CDR3 region has 20 residues. Germline lookup yields CDR1 PRHDT and CDR2 FYEKMQ (reference sequence). CDR3 DNA: TGTGCCAGCAGCGCAACTGGGACTAGCTTGAGTGGCCACGTGGACAATGAGCAGTTCTTC. It specifies CASSATGTSLSGHVDNEQFF.

This rearrangement joins TRBV6-1 to TRBJ1-2, with 9 positions matching TRBD1. CDR1 MNHNS and CDR2 SASEGT come from the germline V gene. This CDR3 is 15 amino acids long. The J segment lost 4 bases and the V segment lost 3 bases, leaving 6 bases of the junction unmatched. CDR3 in DNA: TGTGCCAGCAGTGAGGGGGACAGGGTCTCCTATGGCTACACCTTC. Amino acids: CASSEGDRVSYGYTF.

To note about this clone: Given a far larger clone just one base away, this is likely a sequencing read error. V is TRBV7-4 and J is TRBJ1-2; D is undetermined. Germline lookup yields CDR1 SGHVT and CDR2 SQSDAQ. V was shortened by 1 base and J by 1 base, with 1 base between the two germline ends. The length of the CDR3 is 12 residues. In DNA, the CDR3 is TGTGCCAGCAGCTTAGATAACTATGGCTACACCTTC. It yields the protein CASSLDNYGYTF.

To note about this clone: This could be a read error, since a much larger clone is one nucleotide away. V and J are TRBV6-1 and TRBJ2-2; D gene uncertain. Germline-derived CDR1 and CDR2 are MNHNS and SASEGT. The V and J ends lost 4 bases and 3 bases respectively, with 6 bases between them. The CDR3 has 13 amino acids. The CDR3 nucleotides are TGTGCCAGCAGTGCCGGAGACACCGGGGAGCTGTTTTTT. Translation: CASSAGDTGELFF.

DNA for the CDR3: TGTGCCAGTAGTATTACAGGTCGGAGCTTGAACACCGGGGAGCTGTTTTTT. Translating gives CASSITGRSLNTGELFF. The chain joins TRBV19 to TRBJ2-2, with a weak D call TRBD1 (5 bases). CDR3 size: 17 residues. Germline V CDR1 and CDR2: LNHDA, SQIVND (reference sequence). V gave up 3 bases and J gave up 1 base, with 15 bases separating them.

The rearrangement joins TRBV2 to TRBJ1-6; 10 bases align to TRBD1. The CDR3 spans 19 residues. Germline trimming cut 5 bases from V and 0 bases from J; bases unmatched to any gene: 10. Germline CDR1 and CDR2: SNHLY and FYNNEI. DNA of the CDR3: TGTGCCAGCAGTCTAAGTACCGGGACAGGGGACTCCTATAATTCACCCCTCCACTTT. Translation: CASSLSTGTGDSYNSPLHF.